Below, 26 T cell receptor beta chains from the same sample are listed, as sequenced in a study of identifying expanded T cells in peripheral blood. The method was immunoSEQ multiplex PCR; TCRdb's version includes in-frame clones alone and lacks a portion of them. The table includes around 82,000 clones, 84% detected once. Sequenced material: blood. All receptors derive from a person between 18 and 75 years old in good health.

Points on this clone: The DNA is omitted, as the CDR3 cannot be located on it reliably, and the CDR3 follows TCRdb's listing. The gene calls are TRBV21-1 and TRBJ1-2. TRBV21-1 represents a pseudogene. The CDR3 comprises 15 residues, both ends counted. This CDR3 reads CASSKVGTGNYGYTF.

The J gene is TRBJ2-1, the V gene TRBV11-2, with 8 bases matching TRBD2. CDR3 length: 13 amino acids. J was trimmed by 13 bases and V by 3 bases; bases with no gene match: 8. CDR1 SGHAT and CDR2 FQNNGV come from the germline V gene. CDR3 protein: CASSFDGSGRQFF. CDR3 sequence (DNA): TGTGCCAGCAGCTTTGATGGCAGCGGGAGACAGTTCTTC.

The table lists this clone with a count of one. The chain has TRBV7-3 and TRBJ2-7; tentative D call: TRBD1 (6 bases). This CDR3 contains 14 residues. V was cut by 2 bases and J by 4 bases, with 12 bases left in between. Germline loops: CDR1 SGHTA, CDR2 FQGTGA. The CDR3 spells CASSLFDRPYEQYF. DNA of the CDR3: TGTGCCAGCAGCTTATTCGACAGGCCATACGAGCAGTACTTC.

The chain combines TRBV9 with TRBJ2-2, with D perhaps TRBD1 (5 bases). Germline assignment: CDR1 SGDLS and CDR2 YYNGEE. CDR3 length: 14 residues. Deletions cut 1 base from V and 5 bases from J, with 9 bases between. This chain's CDR3 is CASSVSRDTGELFF. The CDR3, as DNA: TGTGCCAGCAGCGTATCCAGGGATACCGGGGAGCTGTTTTTT.

This clone was recorded only once. The V gene is TRBV19, the J gene TRBJ2-5; D might be TRBD2 (6 bases). From germline, CDR1 is LNHDA and CDR2 SQIVND (reference sequence). CDR3 length: 15 amino acids. V dropped 3 bases and J dropped 1 base, with 12 bases sitting between them. The CDR3 sequence is CASSILYGGQETQYF. Written as DNA, the CDR3 is TGTGCCAGTAGTATCCTCTACGGGGGCCAAGAGACCCAGTACTTC.

This clone was seen just once. The chain is built from TRBV27 and TRBJ1-1; TRBD1 might be the D (6 bases). The ends were cut back, 4 bases at V and 2 bases at J, with 11 bases in the middle. Germline loops: CDR1 MNHEY, CDR2 SMNVEV (reference sequence). The CDR3 extends over 14 amino acids. CDR3 in DNA: TGTGCCAGCAGTTACATTGGGGGCAACACTGAAGCTTTCTTT. It is translated as CASSYIGGNTEAFF.

The chain recombines TRBV28 with TRBJ2-3; 14 bases are a match to TRBD2. This CDR3 region has 17 residues. Germline loops: CDR1 MDHEN, CDR2 SYDVKM. J was trimmed by 3 bases and V by 6 bases; bases with no gene match: 8. This CDR3 reads CASSLGTSGSRTDTQYF. In DNA, the CDR3 is TGTGCCAGCAGCCTTGGGACTAGCGGGAGTCGGACAGATACGCAGTATTTT. Together with reference TRBV28 and TRBJ2-3, the CDR3 gives the full variable domain: DVKVTQSSRYLVKRTGEKVFLECVQDMDHENMFWYRQDPGLGLRLIYFSYDVKMKEKGDIPEGYSVSREKKERFSLILESASTNQTSMYLCASSLGTSGSRTDTQYFGPGTRLTVL.

CDR3 nucleotide sequence: TGTGCCAGTATCAAACTGGGGGGGAGTCAGCCCCAGCATTTT. Its translation is CASIKLGGSQPQHF. The chain couples TRBV19 to TRBJ1-5; TRBD1 is a possible D gene (5 bases). Germline lookup yields CDR1 LNHDA and CDR2 SQIVND (reference sequence). The CDR3 has 14 residues. Between the trimmed V and J ends, which lost 7 bases and 6 bases, there was a span of 16 bases.

The chain recombines TRBV9 with TRBJ2-5; a weak D match, TRBD2 (6 bases). V was trimmed by 4 bases and J by 4 bases, leaving 11 bases between them. The germline V gene encodes CDR1 SGDLS and CDR2 YYNGEE. The CDR3 is made up of 13 amino acids. The CDR3 nucleotides read TGTGCCAGCAGCCCCCACGGGAGAGAGACCCAGTACTTC. Amino acids: CASSPHGRETQYF.

This chain uses TRBV9 with TRBJ2-7; TRBD1 matches 9 bases. With 3 bases clipped from V and 3 bases from J, the junction kept 7 bases outside the gene matches. The germline V gene encodes CDR1 SGDLS and CDR2 YYNGEE. The CDR3 runs to 15 residues. DNA of the CDR3: TGTGCCAGCAGCGGGCCCGGGACAGGGATCTACGAGCAGTACTTC. Its protein is CASSGPGTGIYEQYF.

The chain uses TRBV30 and TRBJ2-5; D possibly corresponds to TRBD2 (5 bases). The CDR3 runs to 11 residues. The germline CDR1 and CDR2 sequences are GTSNPN and SVGIG (reference sequence). The V end was cut by 5 bases, the J end by 2 bases, with 6 bases between. CDR3 DNA sequence: TGTGCCTGGGGACTTCAAGAGACCCAGTACTTC. Translated: CAWGLQETQYF.

The V and J genes are TRBV28 and TRBJ2-3, with 9 positions matching TRBD1. The V and J ends lost 6 bases and 1 base, in that order; junction bases with no gene match: 14. CDR3 size: 18 residues. CDR1 and CDR2 from the germline V gene are MDHEN and SYDVKM. Written as DNA, the CDR3 is TGTGCCAGCAGGGGAGGTGGTGGGACAGGGAGGGGCACAGATACGCAGTATTTT. Translating it yields CASRGGGGTGRGTDTQYF.

This chain links TRBV27 with TRBJ1-1; no firm D call. The length of the CDR3 is 13 residues. Trimming took off 5 bases at V and 10 bases at J, with 17 bases between the two ends. Per the germline V gene, CDR1 is MNHEY and CDR2 is SMNVEV (reference sequence). The CDR3 spells CASSVSEMVGAFF. In DNA, the CDR3 is TGTGCCAGCAGTGTTTCGGAGATGGTGGGAGCTTTCTTT.

The chain uses TRBV2 and TRBJ2-5; D possibly uses TRBD1 or TRBD2 (5 bases each). Germline assignment: CDR1 SNHLY and CDR2 FYNNEI. V was pared by 0 bases and J by 3 bases, with 14 bases between. This CDR3 comprises 16 residues. The CDR3 reads CASSEAGDGRKETQYF. CDR3 DNA: TGTGCCAGCAGTGAAGCGGGGGACGGACGTAAAGAGACCCAGTACTTC.

This clone appeared once. CDR3 amino acids: CASSLARTGTFSGNTIYF. In DNA, the CDR3 is TGTGCCAGCAGCTTAGCGAGAACAGGCACCTTCTCTGGAAACACCATATATTTT. The J gene is TRBJ1-3, the V gene TRBV7-9; perhaps TRBD1 as D (5 bases). The V and J ends lost 0 bases and 0 bases respectively, with 15 bases between them. The CDR3 contains 18 residues. The germline V gene encodes CDR1 SEHNR and CDR2 FQNEAQ (reference sequence).

The chain joins TRBV21-1 to TRBJ2-4; the D call in the table, TRBD1, was not verified against the DNA. TRBV21-1 is described as a pseudogene. The CDR3 has 14 amino acids. In DNA form, the CDR3 reads TGTGCCAGCAGCCCGACAGGAAAAGAAAACATTCAGTACTTC. Translation: CASSPTGKENIQYF.

This sequence joins TRBV28 and TRBJ2-1; the match to TRBD2 covers 7 bases. After removal of 4 bases from V and 4 bases from J, the junction contained 25 bases not matched to a gene. CDR3 size: 21 residues. Germline lookup yields CDR1 MDHEN and CDR2 SYDVKM. In DNA, the CDR3 is TGTGCCAGCAGTTCGCTAAGCCCCCTGTTTGGACGGGAGGAAGCATACAATGAGCAGTTCTTC. It specifies CASSSLSPLFGREEAYNEQFF.

The genes are TRBV5-1 and TRBJ2-1; tentative D call: TRBD2 (5 bases). The CDR3 is 17 residues long. The ends were cut back, 0 bases at V and 7 bases at J, with 20 bases in the middle. Germline loops: CDR1 SGHRS, CDR2 YFSETQ. The CDR3 loop reads CASSLDLAGRLGNEQFF. The DNA for the CDR3 is TGCGCCAGCAGCTTGGATTTGGCGGGCCGTCTAGGGAATGAGCAGTTCTTC. The full variable domain, with the rest looked up from reference TRBV5-1 and TRBJ2-1, is KAGVTQTPRYLIKTRGQQVTLSCSPISGHRSVSWYQQTPGQGLQFLFEYFSETQRNKGNFPGRFSGRQFSNSRSEMNVSTLELGDSALYLCASSLDLAGRLGNEQFFGPGTRLTVL.

With regard to this clone: A read error likely explains this, since a far larger clone differs by one base. The chain employs TRBV9 and TRBJ1-5; 7 nucleotides agree with TRBD1. CDR1 is SGDLS, CDR2 YYNGEE, per germline. The CDR3 consists of 16 residues. Losses at the gene ends were 4 bases for V and 5 bases for J; bases not matched to a gene: 12. CDR3 DNA sequence: TGTGCCAGCAGCCAAGACAGGGACAGCTCTTATCAGCCCCAGCATTTT. Its translation is CASSQDRDSSYQPQHF.

The chain employs TRBV5-4 and TRBJ1-2; possibly TRBD1 for D (5 bases). Trimming took 0 bases from V and 3 from J, leaving 9 bases between them. Germline lookup yields CDR1 SGHNT and CDR2 YYREEE (reference sequence). The CDR3 loop spans 14 amino acids. This chain's CDR3 is CASSLEGRDYGYTF. The CDR3 coding sequence is TGTGCCAGCAGCTTGGAGGGACGTGACTATGGCTACACCTTC.

The chain employs TRBV19 and TRBJ1-2, with D hard to call. Between the trimmed V and J ends, which lost 6 bases and 4 bases, there was a span of 12 bases. The CDR3 is made up of 13 amino acids. The germline gives CDR1 LNHDA, CDR2 SQIVND (reference sequence). CDR3 protein: CASSYRGLYGYTF. CDR3 nucleotide sequence: TGTGCCAGTAGCTATCGAGGCCTCTATGGCTACACCTTC. The variable domain in full, completed from reference TRBV19 and TRBJ1-2, reads DGGITQSPKYLFRKEGQNVTLSCEQNLNHDAMYWYRQDPGQGLRLIYYSQIVNDFQKGDIAEGYSVSREKKESFPLTVTSAQKNPTAFYLCASSYRGLYGYTFGSGTRLTVV.

CDR3 in DNA: TGCGCCAGCAGTGCCCGGACTAGCGGGAGTCCGGGCAATGAGCAGTTCTTC. As protein: CASSARTSGSPGNEQFF. The rearrangement links TRBV10-1 to TRBJ2-1, with 13 bases lining up with TRBD2. From germline, CDR1 is WNHNN and CDR2 SYGVQD (reference sequence). The CDR3 contains 17 residues. V dropped 4 bases and J dropped 6; count of bases not matched to a gene: 9.

The rearrangement links TRBV6-6 to TRBJ2-1; a weak D match, TRBD2 (6 bases). The CDR3 sequence is 15 residues long. Per the germline V gene, CDR1 is MNHNY and CDR2 is SVGAGI (reference sequence). V was trimmed by 4 bases and J by 6 bases, leaving 16 bases between them. CDR3 DNA sequence: TGTGCCAGCAGTTGGACTCCCGGAGGGCCCAATGAGCAGTTCTTC. Protein product: CASSWTPGGPNEQFF.

The V call is TRBV4-3, the J call TRBJ2-7; possible D gene TRBD2, 6 bases. This CDR3 has 16 amino acids. Germline V gene sequence: CDR1 LGHNA, CDR2 YSLEER. V was clipped by 0 bases and J by 4 bases, with 16 bases between them. CDR3 DNA: TGCGCCAGCAGCCAAGATTACCCGGGAGCTGGGTACGAGCAGTACTTC. It translates to CASSQDYPGAGYEQYF.

V gene TRBV7-3 combines with J gene TRBJ2-1, with TRBD1 matching over 9 bases. The CDR3 is made up of 15 amino acids. Germline CDR1 and CDR2: SGHTA and FQGTGA. V shed 4 bases and J 4 bases; nucleotides not matched to a gene: 5. CDR3 loop: CASSSDRGFYNEQFF. The CDR3 region has the DNA TGTGCCAGCAGCTCCGACAGGGGGTTTTACAATGAGCAGTTCTTC.

The V and J genes are TRBV7-2 and TRBJ2-3; 8 positions agree with TRBD1. Trimming took 1 base from V and 4 from J; bases not matched to a gene: 4. The CDR3 length is 15 residues. The germline V gene encodes CDR1 SGHTA and CDR2 FQGNSA. The CDR3 reads CASSLVQGASDTQYF. In DNA form, the CDR3 reads TGTGCCAGCAGCTTAGTCCAGGGGGCCTCAGATACGCAGTATTTT.